A single sample gave rise to the 29 T cell receptor beta chains below, sequenced in a study of CD8 T cells in Susac syndrome. The authors reverse transcribed 0.5 to 1 ug RNA with random hexamers. TCRdb independently ran MiXCR on the immunoSEQ multiplex PCR reads; one entry per CDR3 protein. This sample has about 150,000 distinct CDR3 sequences, with roughly 95% found just once. The sequencing sample was made of CD8+ T cells from PBMCs. These receptors came from a human donor with multiple sclerosis.

The chain couples TRBV7-3 to TRBJ2-1, with D possibly being TRBD1 (5 bases). The CDR3 consists of 13 residues. V lost 5 bases, J lost 7 bases, and 12 bases lay in between. In germline, CDR1 is SGHTA, CDR2 FQGTGA. The CDR3 spells CASSPWSGNEQFF. The CDR3 DNA follows: TGTGCCAGCAGCCCCTGGTCAGGGAATGAGCAGTTCTTC.

This clonotype is a singleton in its sample. J is TRBJ2-5 and V is TRBV2; a weak D match, TRBD2 (5 bases). This CDR3 has 17 residues. Germline lookup yields CDR1 SNHLY and CDR2 FYNNEI. V lost 2 bases and J lost 0, with 16 bases in between. CDR3: CASSESGKDHYQETQYF. CDR3 in DNA: TGTGCCAGCAGTGAATCGGGGAAGGACCACTACCAAGAGACCCAGTACTTC.

The chain combines TRBV6-5 with TRBJ1-1; D not certain. Germline V gene sequence: CDR1 MNHEY, CDR2 SVGAGI. Between the trimmed V and J ends, which lost 0 bases and 8 bases, there was a span of 13 bases. The length of the CDR3 is 14 residues. CDR3 sequence (DNA): TGTGCCAGCAGTTACTCAAGTTTTCGCCGCGAAGCTTTCTTT. Its translation is CASSYSSFRREAFF.

The chain joins TRBV27 to TRBJ2-2; D possibly corresponds to TRBD2 (5 bases). CDR1 is MNHEY and CDR2 is SMNVEV in the germline V gene (reference sequence). The CDR3 is made up of 16 amino acids. V was cut by 5 bases and J by 5 bases, with 18 bases left in between. The CDR3 reads CASSPPQRPGTGELFF. CDR3 bases: TGTGCCAGCAGTCCGCCCCAACGGCCGGGAACCGGGGAGCTGTTTTTT.

The rearrangement joins TRBV13 to TRBJ1-1; 9 nucleotides line up with TRBD1. V trimming: 1 base; J trimming: 7 bases; junction bases outside the gene matches: 10. Per germline, CDR1 PRHDT and CDR2 FYEKMQ (reference sequence). The CDR3 sequence is 16 residues long. The CDR3 here is CASSLARTGDSGEAFF. CDR3 DNA: TGTGCCAGCAGCTTAGCGCGGACAGGGGATAGTGGTGAAGCTTTCTTT.

The chain recombines TRBV7-9 with TRBJ2-5, with TRBD2 as a possible D gene (6 bases). Looked up from germline, CDR1 is SEHNR and CDR2 is FQNEAQ (reference sequence). V was clipped by 2 bases and J by 0 bases, with 10 bases between them. This CDR3 has 15 residues. CDR3 sequence reads: CASSLPGLNQETQYF. The CDR3 coding sequence is TGTGCCAGCAGCTTACCGGGACTCAACCAAGAGACCCAGTACTTC. The variable domain in full, completed from reference TRBV7-9 and TRBJ2-5, reads DTGVSQNPRHKITKRGQNVTFRCDPISEHNRLYWYRQTLGQGPEFLTYFQNEAQLEKSRLLSDRFSAERPKGSFSTLEIQRTEQGDSAMYLCASSLPGLNQETQYFGPGTRLLVL.

This rearrangement joins TRBV23-1 to TRBJ2-3; unclear D gene. TRBV23-1 is an ORF, with its function uncertain. The CDR3 totals 10 residues. V shed 10 bases and J shed 8 bases, with 10 bases lying between them. In DNA, the CDR3 is TGCGCCACCCCACAGATTACGCAGTATTTT. Residues: CATPQITQYF.

The chain combines TRBV20-1 with TRBJ1-2; D is undetermined. Germline values: CDR1 DFQATT, CDR2 SNEGSKA (reference sequence). V dropped 1 base and J dropped 4 bases, with 13 bases sitting between them. There are 14 residues in the CDR3. This CDR3 reads CSARGVGMGYGYTF. CDR3 DNA: TGCAGTGCTAGAGGGGTAGGGATGGGCTATGGCTACACCTTC.

The chain combines TRBV13 with TRBJ2-3, with 7 bases matching TRBD2. This CDR3 is 12 amino acids long. The J segment lost 12 bases and the V segment lost 3 bases, leaving 6 bases of the junction unmatched. In germline, CDR1 is PRHDT, CDR2 FYEKMQ (reference sequence). The CDR3 sequence is CASSLGGGDQYF. As DNA, the CDR3 is TGTGCCAGCAGCTTGGGCGGGGGTGATCAGTATTTT.

The CDR3 nucleotides read TGTGCCAGCAGCTCGTGGGACAGGAACACAGATACGCAGTATTTT. Its translation is CASSSWDRNTDTQYF. This chain connects TRBV5-4 to TRBJ2-3, with 8 bases lining up with TRBD1. Germline CDR1 and CDR2: SGHNT and YYREEE (reference sequence). Trimming at V came to 3 bases and at J to 2 bases, leaving 5 bases not matched to a gene. This CDR3 comprises 15 residues. Full variable domain (rest looked up from reference TRBV5-4 and TRBJ2-3): ETGVTQSPTHLIKTRGQQVTLRCSSQSGHNTVSWYQQALGQGPQFIFQYYREEENGRGNFPPRFSGLQFPNYSSELNVNALELDDSALYLCASSSWDRNTDTQYFGPGTRLTVL.

The chain combines TRBV27 with TRBJ2-7; the D gene is possibly TRBD2 (6 bases). This CDR3 is 14 amino acids long. The ends were cut back, 3 bases at V and 4 bases at J, with 13 bases in the middle. The germline V gene encodes CDR1 MNHEY and CDR2 SMNVEV (reference sequence). The CDR3 bases are TGTGCCAGCAGTTTCCGGGGGAGGACATACGAGCAGTACTTC. It specifies CASSFRGRTYEQYF.

The chain has TRBV12-3 or TRBV12-4 and TRBJ2-7; TRBD1 agrees at 8 bases. The CDR3 is 14 amino acids. V trimming: 7 bases; J trimming: 4 bases; junction bases outside the gene matches: 9. DNA for the CDR3: TGTGCCAGCACCATGACAGGGACAGGATACGAGCAGTACTTC. Translated, it gives CASTMTGTGYEQYF.

The genes are TRBV29-1 and TRBJ2-7, with D possibly TRBD1 on 5 matching bases. The CDR3 length is 14 residues. V was pared by 4 bases and J by 5 bases, with 18 bases between. Germline CDR1 SQVTM, CDR2 ANQGSEA. The CDR3 spells CSVVGEAGSNEQYV. The CDR3 coding sequence is TGCAGCGTTGTAGGCGAGGCAGGGTCGAACGAGCAGTACGTC.

The rearrangement uses TRBV20-1 and TRBJ2-2, with TRBD1 matching over 7 bases. CDR1 is DFQATT and CDR2 is SNEGSKA in the germline V gene (reference sequence). CDR3 length equals 14 residues. The V and J ends lost 1 base and 3 bases, in that order; junction bases with no gene match: 2. CDR3 DNA: TGCAGTGCTAGAGGGCAGGGGGACACCGGGGAGCTGTTTTTT. Amino acid sequence: CSARGQGDTGELFF.

This clonotype showed up just once. This chain uses TRBV5-1 with TRBJ2-7, with 7 bases that match TRBD1. V dropped 4 bases and J dropped 3; count of bases not matched to a gene: 10. Germline assignment: CDR1 SGHRS and CDR2 YFSETQ. This CDR3 is 15 amino acids long. Here the CDR3 reads CASSPVGRGNYEQYF. DNA of the CDR3: TGCGCCAGCAGCCCCGTCGGCAGGGGGAACTACGAGCAGTACTTC.

V gene TRBV4-1 combines with J gene TRBJ2-2; D remains ambiguous. Germline V gives CDR1 MGHRA, CDR2 YSYEKL. Trimming took 6 bases from V and 4 from J, leaving 15 bases between them. There are 15 residues in the CDR3. The DNA of the CDR3 is TGCGCCAGCAGTACTACCTCCGGGCTCACCGGGGAGCTGTTTTTT. Translated, it gives CASSTTSGLTGELFF.

CDR3 in DNA: TGCAGTGCTAGTGAGGGGCGGTACACTGAAGCTTTCTTT. Its translation: CSASEGRYTEAFF. This sequence joins TRBV20-1 and TRBJ1-1, with D possibly being TRBD1 (5 bases). The CDR3 consists of 13 residues. Germline CDR1 and CDR2: DFQATT and SNEGSKA (reference sequence). Trimming left V 3 bases short and J 3 bases short, with 11 bases between.

V usage is TRBV11-2 and J usage is TRBJ2-7, with D unclear. This CDR3 comprises 13 residues. Looked up from germline, CDR1 is SGHAT and CDR2 is FQNNGV. Trimming shortened V by 1 base and J by 2 bases, and 6 bases separated the two germline ends. DNA of the CDR3: TGTGCCAGCAGCTTAGGACTGACCTACGAGCAGTACGTC. Translating it yields CASSLGLTYEQYV.

The chain joins TRBV7-9 to TRBJ1-1; no reliable D call. The CDR3 consists of 15 residues. Germline loops: CDR1 SEHNR, CDR2 FQNEAQ (reference sequence). The V end was cut by 5 bases, the J end by 0 bases, with 13 bases between. The DNA for the CDR3 is TGTGCCAGCAGCCTGTCGCCAACCTTGAACACTGAAGCTTTCTTT. This translates into CASSLSPTLNTEAFF.

V is TRBV27 and J is TRBJ2-7, with TRBD2 identical over 7 bases. From germline, CDR1 is MNHEY and CDR2 SMNVEV (reference sequence). The CDR3 spans 14 residues. J gave up 2 bases and V 4 bases, and 5 bases lay outside the gene matches. The CDR3 loop reads CASSYGGGPYEQYF. The CDR3 bases are TGTGCCAGCAGTTATGGCGGGGGACCCTACGAGCAGTACTTC.

The gene calls are TRBV20-1 and TRBJ1-3, with 8 positions matching TRBD1. This CDR3 comprises 14 residues. From germline, CDR1 is DFQATT and CDR2 SNEGSKA (reference sequence). The J segment lost 4 bases and the V segment lost 2 bases, leaving 4 bases of the junction unmatched. CDR3 nucleotide sequence: TGCAGTGCTAGACCGACAGGGGCGGGAAACACCATATATTTT. This translates into CSARPTGAGNTIYF.

The chain carries TRBV20-1 and TRBJ2-5; 8 nucleotides align to TRBD2. The CDR3 runs to 16 residues. Trimming cost V 0 bases and J 7 bases; bases outside gene matches: 13. Germline CDR1 DFQATT, CDR2 SNEGSKA (reference sequence). CDR3: CSARDPLAGGSGTQYF. The CDR3 region has the DNA TGCAGTGCTAGAGATCCCCTAGCGGGCGGGTCGGGGACCCAGTACTTC.

This chain joins TRBV19 and TRBJ2-3; D tentatively fits TRBD1 or TRBD2 (5 bases each). This CDR3 has 13 amino acids. Deletions cut 8 bases from V and 2 bases from J, with 11 bases between. Germline lookup yields CDR1 LNHDA and CDR2 SQIVND (reference sequence). CDR3 amino acids: CASWGRLTDTQYF. CDR3 DNA sequence: TGTGCCAGTTGGGGGAGACTCACAGATACGCAGTATTTT.

V and J are TRBV14 and TRBJ1-1; D might be TRBD1 (5 bases). The CDR3 loop spans 15 amino acids. Germline-derived CDR1 and CDR2 are SGHDN and FVKESK. The germline V and J ends were trimmed by 6 bases and 1 base, with 15 bases remaining between them. CDR3 sequence: CASRPEGDPNTEAFF. The DNA of the CDR3 is TGTGCCAGCAGGCCAGAAGGGGACCCGAACACTGAAGCTTTCTTT.

The V call is TRBV29-1, the J call TRBJ1-2; 8 bases fit TRBD1. Germline V gene sequence: CDR1 SQVTM, CDR2 ANQGSEA. V lost 4 bases and J lost 6; bases outside the gene matches: 7. The CDR3 has 13 residues. The CDR3 sequence is CSVASGQENGYTF. CDR3 DNA sequence: TGCAGCGTTGCCTCGGGACAGGAGAATGGCTACACCTTC.

This clonotype appeared once. V and J are TRBV27 and TRBJ1-1; D gene unclear. V dropped 5 bases and J dropped 6 bases, with 13 bases sitting between them. Germline loops: CDR1 MNHEY, CDR2 SMNVEV (reference sequence). The CDR3 is 13 residues long. The CDR3 region has the DNA TGTGCCAGCAGTGGAGTATACGGTTCTGAAGCTTTCTTT. This gives the protein CASSGVYGSEAFF.

The count of this clonotype is one. The gene calls are TRBV11-2 and TRBJ2-3, with 9 bases lining up with TRBD2. Germline V gene lookup returns CDR1 SGHAT and CDR2 FQNNGV. The J segment lost 3 bases and the V segment lost 4 bases, leaving 8 bases of the junction unmatched. This CDR3 region has 16 residues. CDR3 sequence reads: CASSSTIAGVTDTQYF. The CDR3 bases are TGTGCCAGCAGCTCCACGATAGCGGGGGTAACAGATACGCAGTATTTT.

The rearrangement links TRBV27 to TRBJ1-1; D gene ambiguous. The CDR3 sequence is 13 residues long. V was cut by 3 bases and J by 2 bases, with 7 bases left in between. Germline CDR1 reads MNHEY; CDR2 reads SMNVEV (reference sequence). CDR3 coding DNA: TGTGCCAGCAGTTTCCGACGCAACACTGAAGCTTTCTTT. Protein: CASSFRRNTEAFF.

The gene calls are TRBV20-1 and TRBJ1-1; a weak D match, TRBD1 (5 bases). The germline CDR1 and CDR2 sequences are DFQATT and SNEGSKA (reference sequence). V was shortened by 5 bases and J by 6 bases, with 13 bases between the two germline ends. This CDR3 contains 12 residues. The CDR3 reads CSASGGGAEAFF. The CDR3 coding sequence is TGCAGTGCTTCAGGCGGGGGAGCTGAAGCTTTCTTT.